This T cell receptor beta chain came from a study of T cell responses to AZD1222 COVID-19 vaccine. Turning to the study itself: Samples with a second dose at about 4 or about 12 weeks were pooled together.

With regard to this clone: Its antigen is currently unknown.

Study observations and caveats: Repertoires were sampled only after the peak T cell response.

This CDR3 is 13 amino acids long. The V gene lost 3 bases and the J gene lost 4 bases, with 10 bases spanning the gap. The repertoire was sequenced with immunoSEQ multiplex PCR; TCRdb's copy has only in-frame clones and lacks some. The sample lists 66,000 or so clones; over 75% were seen once. The clonotype originates from an adult in good health. V usage is TRBV12-3 or TRBV12-4 and J usage is TRBJ2-7; D may be TRBD1 (5 bases). This specimen consisted of peripheral blood, obtained on day 0 of AZD1222 vaccination. CDR3 DNA: TGTGCCAGCAGTTTCAGGACACAATACGAGCAGTACTTC. Translating gives CASSFRTQYEQYF.